This T cell receptor (beta chain) comes out of a study of T cells after yellow fever vaccination. Study conclusions and caveats: High-abundance clonotypes from the bulk population could contaminate FACS-sorted repertoires.

This CDR3 is built from 17 residues. Trimming stripped 1 base from V and 0 bases from J, with 18 bases between. CDR1 is SQVTM and CDR2 is ANQGSEA in the germline V gene. Points on this clonotype: Its antigen remains unidentified.

One entry per CDR3 protein results from TCRdb running MiXCR on the 5' RACE reads. This table has hundreds of thousands of distinct CDR3 sequences, roughly 13% appearing once. The sequences come from PBMCs, collected on the day of the yellow fever booster vaccination. The sequence was collected from a man younger than 40 who received the YFV17D yellow fever vaccine. J is TRBJ2-5 and V is TRBV29-1; no definite D call. The DNA of the CDR3 is TGCAGCGTTGAAGCGATAGGCAGGCACCTGTACCAAGAGACCCAGTACTTC. Amino acids: CSVEAIGRHLYQETQYF.